This note documents a single TCR beta chain sequence. Its antigen remains unidentified. J lost 6 bases, V lost 5 bases, and 11 bases had no gene match. The CDR3 has 16 residues. Germline CDR1 and CDR2: SGHRS and YFSETQ. These data originate in a study of T cells in narcolepsy. Study-wide context: Donors had narcolepsy type 1 or type 2, or were healthy controls.

The table came from immunoSEQ multiplex PCR; TCRdb's copy has only in-frame clones and leaves some out. The sample shows fewer than 20,000 clones, about 85% of them seen only once. Findings and caveats of the study: HCRT-specific and TRIB2-specific autoreactive clonotypes appeared among same-patient CSF and blood CD4+ clonotypes. Reportedly, autoreactive clonotypes were serially detected in patients' blood but not controls'.

V and J are TRBV5-1 and TRBJ2-3; 11 bases line up with TRBD2. Sequenced material: memory (CD45RA-) CD4+ T cells from blood. The origin of this receptor is a human donor in good health. CDR3 amino acids: CASRGGTSGARDTQYF. CDR3 nucleotides: TGCGCCAGCAGGGGGGGGACTAGCGGAGCCAGGGATACGCAGTATTTT.